Listed below are T cell receptor beta chains from one sample, sequenced in a study of blood T cell repertoires in COVID-19. Using immunoSEQ multiplex PCR, the repertoire was profiled, and TCRdb retains in-frame clones only, with some absent. The data show tens of thousands of clones, around nine tenths seen once. Sequencing input: peripheral blood. All receptors come from a human donor in a cohort sampled during active COVID-19. Both conserved end residues are part of each CDR3. The D gene is left open where the match is weak. The size field is filled for only some rows; it gives once, few, many or a size class.

v_gene	abundance	d_gene	j_gene	CDR3nt	CDR3aa
TRBV3-1/TRBV3-2	once	TRBD1	TRBJ2-7	TGTGCCAGCAGCTCATTCAGGGGGCAGGGCTACGAGCAGTACTTC	CASSSFRGQGYEQYF
TRBV11-2	NA	TRBD1	TRBJ2-7	TGTGCCAGCAGCCGAAGTCGGACAGGGGGCGTTTACGAGCAGTACTTC	CASSRSRTGGVYEQYF
TRBV27	NA	NA	TRBJ1-1	TGTGCCAGCAGTTTCATCGGGGGGGATGAAGCTTTCTTT	CASSFIGGDEAFF
TRBV29-1	NA	NA	TRBJ1-2	TGCAGCGTTCCCTCTCCGCCGCCCTCTTTACAGGAGAACTATGGCTACACCTTC	CSVPSPPPSLQENYGYTF
TRBV7-8	NA	NA	TRBJ1-1	TGTGCCAGCAGCCCGGGGAGGGGAGGTACGCACACTGAAGCTTTCTTT	CASSPGRGGTHTEAFF
TRBV10-3	NA	NA	TRBJ1-6	TGTGCCCATAGTCCGGACCGGGGATCTTTTAATTCACCCCTCCACTTT	CAHSPDRGSFNSPLHF
TRBV4-3	NA	NA	TRBJ2-7	TGCGCCAGCAGCCAAGAGGTCAGATATTACGAGCAGTACTTC	CASSQEVRYYEQYF
TRBV6-5	once	NA	TRBJ2-7	TGTGCCAGCAGGCGGGGCGTCGACGAGCAGTACTTC	CASRRGVDEQYF
TRBV19	once	NA	TRBJ1-5	TGTGCCAGTAGTATGACCTCAGGGGAAACGCTCCAGCCCCAGCATTTT	CASSMTSGETLQPQHF
TRBV27	NA	NA	TRBJ2-7	TGTGCCAGCAGGGCGGTGGGGGGGCGGAACTACGAGCAGTACTTC	CASRAVGGRNYEQYF
TRBV7-2	once	TRBD1	TRBJ1-2	TGTGCCAGCAGCTATACAGGGGACTATGGCTACACCTTC	CASSYTGDYGYTF
TRBV9	NA	NA	TRBJ1-6	TGTGCCAGCAGCCTTGGGACACCGGAGAGCTCCTATAATTCACCCCTCCACTTT	CASSLGTPESSYNSPLHF
TRBV6-6	NA	TRBD1	TRBJ1-2	TGTGCCAGCAGTTCTCCGACAGGGGGCCGGGGCTACACCTTC	CASSSPTGGRGYTF
TRBV11-3	NA	TRBD1	TRBJ1-4	TGTGCCAGCAGCTTAAACCTCGACCCGGGACAGTTGTATGAAAAACTGTTTTTT	CASSLNLDPGQLYEKLFF
TRBV19	NA	NA	TRBJ1-2	TGTGCCAGTAGTGCGCTCCAGGGGTTCGGCTACACCTTC	CASSALQGFGYTF
TRBV18	NA	NA	TRBJ2-7	TGTGCCAGCTCACCAACAGACTCCTACGAGCAGTACTTC	CASSPTDSYEQYF
TRBV6-4	NA	TRBD2	TRBJ2-3	TGTGCCAGCAGCCTTAGCGGGGTTAGCACAGATACGCAGTATTTT	CASSLSGVSTDTQYF
TRBV9	NA	TRBD2	TRBJ2-2	TGTGCCAGCAGCACGGGACTAACCGGGGAGCTGTTTTTT	CASSTGLTGELFF
TRBV2	NA	TRBD1	TRBJ1-1	TGTGCCAGCAGTGCCCTTCCCCCCGGGACAGGGGGCGCCGGAACTGAAGCTTTCTTT	CASSALPPGTGGAGTEAFF
TRBV5-1	NA	NA	TRBJ2-7	TGCGCCAGCAGCTTGACCGGGACACCAATACCCTACGAGCAGTACTTC	CASSLTGTPIPYEQYF
TRBV30	few	NA	TRBJ1-5	TGTGCCTGGGCTACGGGTGACAATCAGCCCCAGCATTTT	CAWATGDNQPQHF
TRBV6-6	NA	NA	TRBJ1-1	TGTGCCAGTTCGCCAGGGGCGACTGAAGCTTTCTTT	CASSPGATEAFF